These 4 T cell receptor beta chains were sequenced from one sample in a study of blood T cell repertoires in COVID-19. Measured with immunoSEQ multiplex PCR; TCRdb has only the in-frame clones, and not every one. The sample has 65,000 to 80,000 clones; about four fifths are singletons. Sequences were obtained from peripheral blood. Every receptor here comes from a man aged 45-65 years with acute or convalescent COVID-19.

The chain links TRBV9 to TRBJ1-2; TRBD1 agrees at 9 bases. V trimming: 0 bases; J trimming: 8 bases; junction bases outside the gene matches: 11. This CDR3 spans 16 amino acids. Germline V gives CDR1 SGDLS, CDR2 YYNGEE. This CDR3 reads CASSVALGQGFFGYTF. The CDR3, as DNA: TGTGCCAGCAGCGTAGCTCTGGGACAGGGATTCTTCGGCTACACCTTC.

The chain is built from TRBV7-2 and TRBJ2-6; 7 bases are a match to TRBD2. The germline V gene has CDR1 SGHTA and CDR2 FQGNSA. The CDR3 has 16 amino acids. Losses at the gene ends were 1 base for V and 2 bases for J; bases not matched to a gene: 2. The chain's CDR3 is CASSLVAGAGANVLTF. For the CDR3, the DNA is TGTGCCAGCAGCTTAGTCGCGGGGGCTGGGGCCAACGTCCTGACTTTC. Full variable domain (missing parts from reference TRBV7-2 and TRBJ2-6): GAGVSQSPSNKVTEKGKDVELRCDPISGHTALYWYRQSLGQGLEFLIYFQGNSAPDKSGLPSDRFSAERTGGSVSTLTIQRTQQEDSAVYLCASSLVAGAGANVLTFGAGSRLTVL.

The CDR3: CASSFFIRSGNYEQYF. For the CDR3, the DNA is TGTGCCAGCAGCTTTTTTATTCGTTCGGGAAACTACGAGCAGTACTTC. The chain links TRBV7-9 to TRBJ2-7, with a possible D match to TRBD2 (5 bases). Germline V gene lookup returns CDR1 SEHNR and CDR2 FQNEAQ (reference sequence). Trimming stripped 3 bases from V and 3 bases from J, with 18 bases between. The CDR3 runs to 16 residues.

The chain employs TRBV7-8 and TRBJ2-1; D gene uncertain. Trimming took 5 bases from V and 14 from J, leaving 19 bases between them. CDR3 length equals 13 residues. Germline loops: CDR1 SGHVS, CDR2 FQNEAQ. The CDR3 coding sequence is TGTGCCAGCAGCCCGGAGCTTGCACTCCTCAAGTTCTTC. Its translation: CASSPELALLKFF.